This TCR beta chain was sequenced for a study of blood T cell repertoires in COVID-19. The ends were cut back, 4 bases at V and 2 bases at J, with 10 bases in the middle. The V gene's germline CDR1 is SGHDT and CDR2 YYEEEE. This CDR3 spans 14 amino acids. The table came from immunoSEQ multiplex PCR; TCRdb's copy has only in-frame clones and leaves some out. The sample lists 300,000 to 400,000 clones, around 86% occurring once. Sequencing input: peripheral blood. The chain recombines TRBV5-6 with TRBJ2-1, with D unclear. The receptor comes from a man aged 45-65 years with active or convalescent COVID-19. The CDR3 nucleotides are TGTGCCAGCAGCGTAGATCGTGCCTACAATGAGCAGTTCTTC. Amino acids: CASSVDRAYNEQFF. Using reference TRBV5-6 and TRBJ2-1 for the parts outside the CDR3, the full variable domain is DAGVTQSPTHLIKTRGQQVTLRCSPKSGHDTVSWYQQALGQGPQFIFQYYEEEERQRGNFPDRFSGHQFPNYSSELNVNALLLGDSALYLCASSVDRAYNEQFFGPGTRLTVL.